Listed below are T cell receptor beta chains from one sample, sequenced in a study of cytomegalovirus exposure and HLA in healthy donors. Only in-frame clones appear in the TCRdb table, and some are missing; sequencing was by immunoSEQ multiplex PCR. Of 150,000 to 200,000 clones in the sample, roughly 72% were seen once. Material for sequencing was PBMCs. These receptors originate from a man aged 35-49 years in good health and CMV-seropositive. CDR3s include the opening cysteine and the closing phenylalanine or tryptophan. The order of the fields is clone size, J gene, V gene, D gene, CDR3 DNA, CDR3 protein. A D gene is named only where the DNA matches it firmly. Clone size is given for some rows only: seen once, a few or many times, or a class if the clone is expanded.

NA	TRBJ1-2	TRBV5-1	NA	TGCGCCAGCAGACCCGCGGCCGGCGAGGGCTACACCTTC	CASRPAAGEGYTF
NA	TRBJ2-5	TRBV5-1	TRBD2	TGCGCCAGCAGCCTACGGACTAGCGGGGTCGTAGAGACCCAGTACTTC	CASSLRTSGVVETQYF
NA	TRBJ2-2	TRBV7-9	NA	TGTGCCAGCAGCTTAAGACAGAACACCGGGGAGCTGTTTTTT	CASSLRQNTGELFF
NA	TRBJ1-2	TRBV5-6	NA	TGTGCCAGCAGCTTGGGCCCCGGTTCTAACTATGGCTACACCTTC	CASSLGPGSNYGYTF
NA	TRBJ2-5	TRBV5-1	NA	TGCGCCAGCAGCCAGTGGGCGGGGCACCAAGAGACCCAGTACTTC	CASSQWAGHQETQYF
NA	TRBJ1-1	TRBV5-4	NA	TGTGCCAGCAGCTTGCCCGGAGAGAACACTGAAGCTTTCTTT	CASSLPGENTEAFF
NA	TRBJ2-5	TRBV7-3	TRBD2	TGTGCCAGCAGCTTAAAAGGACTAGTAGGGAATCAAGAGACCCAGTACTTC	CASSLKGLVGNQETQYF
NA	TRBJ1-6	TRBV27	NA	TGTGCCAGCAGTTTGGCCGGGGGTGATTCACCCCTCCACTTT	CASSLAGGDSPLHF
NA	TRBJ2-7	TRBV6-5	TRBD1	TGTGCCACCAAGAGGAAAGGACAGGGAACGGGAGAGCAGTACTTC	CATKRKGQGTGEQYF
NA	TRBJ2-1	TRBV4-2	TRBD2	TGTGCCAGCAGATCCGGGACTAGCGGGGGGGCAGCATCGGACAATGAGCAGTTCTTC	CASRSGTSGGAASDNEQFF
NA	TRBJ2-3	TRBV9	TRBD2	TGTGCCAGCGGGGGGAGGGAATCCACAGATACGCAGTATTTT	CASGGRESTDTQYF
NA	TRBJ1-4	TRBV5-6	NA	TGTGCCAGCAGCGCTAGCTCGACAGGCTATAATGAAAAACTGTTTTTT	CASSASSTGYNEKLFF
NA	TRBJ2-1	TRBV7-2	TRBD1	TGTGCCAGCAGCTTAGAGGGGACAGCTTACAATGAGCAGTTCTTC	CASSLEGTAYNEQFF
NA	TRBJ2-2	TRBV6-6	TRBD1	TGTGCCAGCACCGCGGGGACAGGCGGGAACACCGGGGAGCTGTTTTTT	CASTAGTGGNTGELFF
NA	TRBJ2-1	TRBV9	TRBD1	TGTGCCAGCAGCCCCAGGACAGGACCGATGGATGAGCAGTTCTTC	CASSPRTGPMDEQFF
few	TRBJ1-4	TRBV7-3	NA	TGTGCCAGCAGCCTCAGCAGGGGCGGGAAACTGTTTTTT	CASSLSRGGKLFF
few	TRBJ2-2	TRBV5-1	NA	TGCGCCAGCAGCTTGGAGCAGGCAAGGACCGGGGAGCTGTTTTTT	CASSLEQARTGELFF
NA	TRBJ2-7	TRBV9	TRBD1	TGTGCCAGCAGCGTAGGACCGGACAGGAGCTCCTACGAGCAGTACTTC	CASSVGPDRSSYEQYF
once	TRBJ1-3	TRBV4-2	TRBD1	TGTGCCAGCAGCCAATATCCCGGGACAGGGAACTCTGGAAACACCATATATTTT	CASSQYPGTGNSGNTIYF
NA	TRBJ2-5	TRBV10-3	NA	TGTGCCATCAGTGACTTGGGGGCAGAGACCCAGTACTTC	CAISDLGAETQYF
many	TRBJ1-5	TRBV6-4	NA	TGTGCCAGCAGTGCTTACGGGGGGAGCAATCAGCCCCAGCATTTT	CASSAYGGSNQPQHF